Listed below are T cell receptor beta chains from one sample, sequenced in a study of blood T cells in healthy people across ages. TCRdb recomputed calls from the 5' RACE reads with MiXCR, one row per CDR3 protein. The repertoire holds some 690,000 distinct CDR3 sequences, 22% seen once, with 22% in the top ten. The sample consisted of blood. Receptors were obtained from a man in his 70s in good health. Each CDR3 is given with its conserved first and last residue. D genes are given only for firm matches. Size values are once, few and many counts, or a class for expanded clones, and some rows have none.

V gene	J gene	clone size	CDR3 length	D gene	CDR3 protein	CDR3 DNA
TRBV5-1	TRBJ1-2	NA	16	TRBD1	CASSLAVSGQGYGYTF	TGCGCCAGCAGCTTGGCTGTTTCGGGACAGGGTTATGGCTACACCTTC
TRBV5-1	TRBJ1-2	NA	14	NA	CASSLTAQNYGYTF	TGCGCCAGCAGCTTGACGGCTCAAAACTATGGTTACACCTTC
TRBV7-2	TRBJ2-3	NA	16	TRBD2	CASSLFRGENTDTQYF	TGTGCCAGCAGCTTATTCCGGGGGGAGAACACAGATACGCAGTATTTT
TRBV12-3/TRBV12-4	TRBJ1-1	NA	14	NA	CASSFGAGGTEAFF	TGTGCCAGCAGTTTCGGTGCAGGTGGCACTGAAGCTTTCTTT
TRBV5-5	TRBJ1-4	many	17	NA	CASSLETGYATNEKLFF	TGTGCCAGCAGCTTGGAAACAGGCTATGCAACTAATGAAAAACTGTTTTTT
TRBV28	TRBJ2-1	NA	19	NA	CASSLLSLVINPTHNEQFF	TGTGCCAGCAGTTTATTGTCCCTCGTTATAAACCCTACACACAATGAGCAGTTCTTC
TRBV5-6	TRBJ1-1	NA	15	NA	CASSGGLKMNTEAFF	TGTGCCAGCAGCGGGGGACTGAAGATGAACACTGAAGCTTTCTTT
TRBV20-1	TRBJ2-1	NA	12	NA	CSAPGWSNEQFF	TGCAGTGCCCCGGGATGGTCCAATGAGCAGTTCTTC
TRBV13	TRBJ1-6	few	14	TRBD1	CASSRGQNISPLHF	TGTGCCAGCAGCCGGGGACAGAATATCTCACCCCTCCACTTT
TRBV10-3	TRBJ2-3	few	17	TRBD2	CAIGTSGGPAGQDTQYF	TGTGCCATTGGGACTAGCGGGGGCCCCGCCGGACAGGATACGCAGTATTTT
TRBV20-1	TRBJ1-5	once	16	NA	CSAPDSMGDSNQPQHF	TGCAGTGCTCCGGACTCGATGGGTGATAGCAATCAGCCCCAGCATTTT
TRBV19	TRBJ2-7	NA	15	NA	CASSIGSWDTYEQYF	TGTGCCAGTAGTATAGGGTCTTGGGATACCTACGAGCAGTACTTC
TRBV11-2	TRBJ2-7	NA	18	NA	CASSTYLDTILSSYEQYF	TGTGCCAGCAGCACTTACCTCGACACCATCCTGAGCTCCTACGAGCAGTACTTC
TRBV5-1	TRBJ2-3	few	15	NA	CASRQEVTSSDTQYF	TGCGCCAGCAGACAGGAGGTTACTAGCTCGGATACGCAGTATTTT
TRBV4-1	TRBJ2-5	few	14	NA	CASSQPQNGETQYF	TGCGCCAGCAGCCAACCACAGAATGGGGAGACCCAGTACTTC
TRBV19	TRBJ1-1	few	14	NA	CASSIRGRATEAFF	TGTGCCAGTAGTATAAGGGGCAGGGCCACTGAAGCTTTCTTT
TRBV7-6	TRBJ1-3	many	15	NA	CASSPDRLSGNTIYF	TGTGCCAGCAGCCCAGACAGGCTCTCTGGAAACACCATATATTTT
TRBV7-2	TRBJ1-1	NA	14	TRBD1	CASSWTGVRTEAFF	TGTGCCAGCAGCTGGACAGGGGTACGGACTGAAGCTTTCTTT
TRBV29-1	TRBJ1-2	NA	13	TRBD1	CSVDGTVNYGHTF	TGCAGCGTTGACGGGACAGTCAACTATGGCCACACCTTC
TRBV12-3/TRBV12-4	TRBJ1-4	many	13	NA	CASSFFTNEKLFF	TGTGCCAGCAGTTTTTTTACTAATGAAAAACTGTTTTTT
TRBV7-2	TRBJ2-7	NA	16	NA	CASSLGAALEPYEQYF	TGTGCCAGCAGCTTAGGGGCAGCGTTGGAACCCTACGAGCAGTACTTC
TRBV9	TRBJ2-2	NA	16	NA	CASSVEGPRNTGELFF	TGTGCCAGCAGCGTAGAGGGACCCAGGAACACCGGGGAGCTGTTTTTT
TRBV5-1	TRBJ1-1	NA	15	NA	CASSMGWGKDTEAFF	TGCGCCAGCAGCATGGGGTGGGGAAAGGACACTGAAGCTTTCTTT
TRBV4-3	TRBJ2-2	few	15	NA	CASSRRLVVTGELFF	TGCGCCAGCAGCCGGCGACTAGTGGTCACCGGGGAGCTGTTTTTT
TRBV18	TRBJ2-7	few	13	NA	CASSPEVGGEQYF	TGTGCCAGCTCACCAGAGGTGGGCGGCGAGCAGTACTTC
TRBV5-1	TRBJ2-5	NA	16	NA	CASSLGRTNSQETQYF	TGCGCCAGCAGCCTCGGACGGACGAATTCCCAAGAGACCCAGTACTTC
TRBV18	TRBJ1-1	NA	13	NA	CASSRSGYTEAFF	TGTGCCAGCTCACGCTCGGGATACACTGAAGCTTTCTTT
TRBV7-2	TRBJ1-5	NA	15	NA	CASSLVGTTYQPQHF	TGTGCCAGCAGCTTAGTTGGGACAACCTATCAGCCCCAGCATTTT
TRBV25-1	TRBJ2-7	few	12	TRBD1	CASSGTGREQYF	TGTGCCAGCAGTGGGACAGGACGCGAGCAGTACTTC
TRBV20-1	TRBJ1-2	NA	12	NA	CSVPRANYGYTF	TGCAGTGTACCACGAGCTAACTATGGCTACACCTTC
TRBV20-1	TRBJ2-3	few	15	TRBD2	CSAVTSGSLLGTQYF	TGCAGTGCAGTGACTAGCGGGAGTCTATTGGGTACGCAGTATTTT
TRBV12-3/TRBV12-4	TRBJ2-3	NA	17	NA	CASSLWGGATSTDTQYF	TGTGCCAGCAGTTTGTGGGGGGGGGCCACTAGCACAGATACGCAGTATTTT
TRBV7-9	TRBJ2-1	few	15	NA	CASSHGAGRVNEQFF	TGTGCCAGCAGCCACGGGGCAGGGCGAGTCAATGAGCAGTTCTTC
TRBV12-3/TRBV12-4	TRBJ2-3	few	14	TRBD2	CASLGRASTDTQYF	TGTGCCAGTCTAGGGAGGGCCAGCACAGATACGCAGTATTTT
TRBV28	TRBJ1-2	once	15	TRBD1	CASSPPGQKPYGYTF	TGTGCCAGCAGTCCCCCGGGACAGAAGCCCTATGGCTACACCTTC
TRBV19	TRBJ1-4	few	13	TRBD1	CAAAQGRDEKLFF	TGTGCCGCCGCACAGGGGAGGGATGAAAAACTGTTTTTT
TRBV6-1	TRBJ2-7	NA	11	NA	CASTFGDEQYF	TGTGCCAGCACTTTTGGCGACGAGCAGTACTTC
TRBV20-1	TRBJ2-7	NA	14	TRBD2	CSASGLAGSIEQYF	TGCAGTGCTAGCGGACTAGCGGGGAGCATCGAGCAGTACTTC
TRBV20-1	TRBJ2-7	few	13	NA	CSAIMMSSYEQYF	TGCAGTGCTATCATGATGAGCTCCTACGAGCAGTACTTC
TRBV7-3	TRBJ2-5	NA	13	TRBD2	CASSLSGEETQYF	TGTGCCAGCAGCTTGAGCGGGGAGGAGACCCAGTACTTC
TRBV20-1	TRBJ2-7	NA	15	NA	CSARDLRGRGYEQYF	TGCAGTGCTAGAGATTTGAGGGGGAGGGGCTACGAGCAGTACTTC
TRBV3-1	TRBJ2-3	NA	16	TRBD2	CASSPPSGGPPDTQYF	TGTGCCAGCAGCCCTCCTAGCGGGGGGCCTCCAGATACGCAGTATTTT
TRBV12-3/TRBV12-4	TRBJ1-3	NA	15	NA	CASSRHGGSGNTIYF	TGTGCCAGCAGTCGACACGGGGGCTCTGGAAACACCATATATTTT
TRBV5-6	TRBJ2-5	few	14	NA	CASSLADWEETQYF	TGTGCCAGCAGCTTGGCCGATTGGGAAGAGACCCAGTACTTC
TRBV7-2	TRBJ1-4	NA	14	TRBD1	CASSSPGQVEKLFF	TGTGCCAGCAGCTCTCCCGGACAGGTGGAAAAACTGTTTTTT
TRBV18	TRBJ1-4	once	17	TRBD1	CASSPVHRQGISEKLFF	TGTGCCAGCTCACCGGTCCACAGACAGGGAATATCGGAAAAACTGTTTTTT
TRBV15	TRBJ2-3	NA	16	TRBD2	CATSRGRSGVTDTQYF	TGTGCCACCAGCAGAGGACGTAGCGGGGTTACAGATACGCAGTATTTT
TRBV28	TRBJ2-3	many	13	NA	CASSSAATDTQYF	TGTGCCAGCAGTTCCGCGGCCACAGATACGCAGTATTTT
TRBV14	TRBJ1-5	NA	13	NA	CASSRSVEQPLHF	TGTGCCAGCAGCCGATCTGTGGAGCAGCCCCTGCATTTT
TRBV6-2/TRBV6-3	TRBJ2-4	NA	12	NA	CASSYDADIQYF	TGTGCTAGCAGTTATGACGCGGACATTCAGTACTTC
TRBV11-2	TRBJ2-5	few	16	TRBD2	CASSSILAGGQETQYF	TGTGCCAGCAGCTCTATACTAGCGGGGGGGCAAGAGACCCAGTACTTC
TRBV5-4	TRBJ1-2	many	14	NA	CASSLGAGEYGYTF	TGTGCCAGCAGCTTGGGGGCAGGAGAATATGGCTACACCTTC
TRBV5-1	TRBJ2-1	NA	15	TRBD1	CASRELQGVNNEQFF	TGCGCCAGCAGGGAACTACAGGGGGTCAACAATGAGCAGTTCTTC
TRBV11-2	TRBJ1-1	few	12	NA	CASSLIPSSAFF	TGTGCCAGCAGCTTAATCCCTAGTTCAGCTTTCTTT
TRBV20-1	TRBJ2-3	few	16	NA	CSGLKNLAGLADTQYF	TGCAGTGGACTAAAAAATTTGGCGGGATTGGCAGATACGCAGTATTTT
TRBV20-1	TRBJ1-2	NA	14	NA	CSANADGLVHGYTF	TGCAGTGCTAATGCAGACGGTCTGGTTCATGGCTACACCTTC
TRBV29-1	TRBJ2-5	NA	14	TRBD1	CSVDSGTGGETQYF	TGCAGCGTTGACTCCGGGACAGGGGGAGAGACCCAGTACTTC
TRBV13	TRBJ1-4	NA	14	NA	CASRGQRANEKLFF	TGTGCCAGCAGAGGACAGAGAGCTAATGAAAAACTGTTTTTT
TRBV20-1	TRBJ1-6	few	15	NA	CSAPRDGSYNSPLHF	TGCAGTGCGCCTCGGGACGGCTCCTATAATTCACCCCTCCACTTT
TRBV28	TRBJ1-1	NA	14	NA	CASSRAGVITEAFF	TGTGCCAGCAGCCGCGCGGGGGTTATCACTGAAGCTTTCTTT